Listed here are 8 T cell receptor beta chains from one sample, sequenced in a study of blood T cell repertoires in COVID-19. Produced via immunoSEQ multiplex PCR; TCRdb's table is partial and in-frame only. Of more than 300,000 clones in the sample, roughly 90% were seen once. Material for sequencing was peripheral blood. The receptors shown here come from a woman between 65 and 79 years old with COVID-19, enrolled during active disease.

This clone was found once. The chain joins TRBV30 to TRBJ2-7, with D possibly TRBD1 on 5 matching bases. Germline CDR1 reads GTSNPN; CDR2 reads SVGIG (reference sequence). The V and J ends lost 3 bases and 9 bases respectively, with 21 bases between them. The CDR3 has 14 residues. The CDR3 nucleotides read TGTGCCTGGAGCCTCGGTAAAGGGGCACTACGGCAGTACTTC. It codes for CAWSLGKGALRQYF.

There are a few counts of this clone. The CDR3 DNA reads TGTGCCAGCAGTTTCGGACAGGCCGGCAAAGCTTTCTTT. Its translation is CASSFGQAGKAFF. The rearrangement uses TRBV6-5 and TRBJ1-1; 7 nucleotides line up with TRBD1. Germline V gene sequence: CDR1 MNHEY, CDR2 SVGAGI. V was clipped by 4 bases and J by 9 bases; unmatched bases: 8. This CDR3 is 13 amino acids long.

The chain uses TRBV5-6 and TRBJ2-2; D might be TRBD1 (5 bases). V was pared by 2 bases and J by 0 bases, with 8 bases between. There are 15 residues in the CDR3. Per germline, CDR1 SGHDT and CDR2 YYEEEE. CDR3 sequence (DNA): TGTGCCAGCAGCTTCGACAGCGCGAACACCGGGGAGCTGTTTTTT. Amino acids: CASSFDSANTGELFF.

The chain is built from TRBV5-6 and TRBJ1-2; 10 bases match TRBD1. With 4 bases clipped from V and 2 bases from J, the junction kept 2 bases outside the gene matches. This CDR3 comprises 14 residues. The V gene's germline CDR1 is SGHDT and CDR2 YYEEEE. DNA of the CDR3: TGTGCCAGCAGCGCGGGACAGGGGAACTATGGCTACACCTTC. Its translation: CASSAGQGNYGYTF.

A few counts support this clone. This chain uses TRBV4-1 with TRBJ1-2; tentative D call: TRBD1 (5 bases). The germline CDR1 and CDR2 sequences are MGHRA and YSYEKL. V shed 3 bases and J shed 14 bases, with 19 bases lying between them. The CDR3 sequence is 13 residues long. CDR3 sequence reads: CASSHKVGQGRTF. The CDR3 region has the DNA TGCGCCAGCAGCCATAAGGTGGGGCAGGGTCGGACCTTC.

The rearrangement links TRBV5-4 to TRBJ1-5; 8 nucleotides line up with TRBD1. With V trimmed by 5 bases and J by 5 bases, 6 bases remained unmatched. The CDR3 spans 14 residues. CDR1 SGHNT and CDR2 YYREEE come from the germline V gene (reference sequence). The CDR3 nucleotides are TGTGCCAGCAGTTCAGACAGGGGAGATCAGCCCCAGCATTTT. Encoded protein: CASSSDRGDQPQHF.

The chain has TRBV4-1 and TRBJ1-5, with 8 bases lining up with TRBD1. Germline V gives CDR1 MGHRA, CDR2 YSYEKL. The CDR3 covers 15 residues. Trimming took 4 bases from V and 2 from J; bases not matched to a gene: 4. CDR3 DNA sequence: TGCGCCAGCAGCCCCGACAGGGGACGCAATCAGCCCCAGCATTTT. It specifies CASSPDRGRNQPQHF.

This chain connects TRBV6-5 to TRBJ2-5; 9 bases agree with TRBD1. The CDR3 sequence is 12 residues long. V shed 10 bases, J shed 3 bases, and the junction held 3 bases outside the gene matches. Germline V gene sequence: CDR1 MNHEY, CDR2 SVGAGI. CDR3 in DNA: TGTGCCACACAGGGGGCGAAAGAGACCCAGTACTTC. This codes for CATQGAKETQYF.